This T cell receptor (beta chain) stems from a study of control samples from healthy donors and cancer patients. Sequenced by immunoSEQ multiplex PCR; TCRdb stores in-frame clones only, minus some. The sample consists of roughly 52,000 clones, approximately 96% of them appearing once. This CDR3 contains 18 residues. In germline, CDR1 is SGHAT, CDR2 FQNNGV. The junction had 12 bases not matched to a gene; V was cut back by 2 bases and J by 7 bases. The sequence came from a woman aged 25-40 years in good health. Sequenced: blood. J is TRBJ1-6 and V is TRBV11-2, with 9 bases identical to TRBD1. CDR3 loop: CASSLTVVRTGENSPLHF. CDR3 in DNA: TGTGCCAGCAGCTTAACGGTCGTCCGGACAGGGGAAAATTCACCCCTCCACTTT.